This is a list of T cell receptor beta chains from one sample in a study of T cell repertoires in cytomegalovirus infection. No antigen has been assigned to these receptors. TCRdb analysed the reads with MiXCR anew, one entry per CDR3 protein. The repertoire holds about 830,000 distinct CDR3 sequences, roughly 33% seen once, with roughly 12% in the top ten. Sequencing was performed on cultured CD8+ T cells from PBMCs, taken from culture after CMV antigen stimulation. The source of these receptors is a human donor in good health (CMV status not recorded). Some clones in this sample may be carry-over from other donors' samples. CDR3s include the opening cysteine and the closing phenylalanine or tryptophan. A D gene is named only where the DNA matches it firmly. Rows give clone size only sometimes, using once, few, many, or a class for an expanded clone.

TRBV5-5	many	NA	TRBJ1-5	TGTGCCAGCAGCAGTACAGGGAACAGCAATCAGCCCCAGCATTTT	CASSSTGNSNQPQHF
TRBV7-8	NA	NA	TRBJ1-1	TGTGCCAGCAGCTTAGAAACCGGGAGGGGGAAAGGGTCTGAAGCTTTCTTT	CASSLETGRGKGSEAFF
TRBV10-1	NA	NA	TRBJ2-1	TGCGCCAGCAGTGGGGTTCCGGGCAATGAGCAGTTCTTC	CASSGVPGNEQFF
TRBV7-6	many	NA	TRBJ2-1	TGTGCCAGCAGCTTAGCGCCTAGACAGGTGGCTAATGAGCAGTTCTTC	CASSLAPRQVANEQFF
TRBV6-1	few	NA	TRBJ1-2	TGTGCCAGCAGTGATTTCAATGGCTACACCTTC	CASSDFNGYTF
TRBV27	NA	NA	TRBJ2-1	TGTGCCAGCAGTTTAATGGAGAGATACAATGAGCAGTTCTTC	CASSLMERYNEQFF
TRBV7-9	many	NA	TRBJ1-1	TGTGCCAGCACCAATGGACAGAGGTTTCCTGAAGCTTTCTTT	CASTNGQRFPEAFF
TRBV10-3	NA	NA	TRBJ2-7	TGTGCCATCAATTCCAGGGGGGGGATGTACGAGCAGTACTTC	CAINSRGGMYEQYF
TRBV27	few	TRBD2	TRBJ2-7	TGTGCCAGCAGGATAGCGGGGGGGTCCTACGAGCAGTACTTC	CASRIAGGSYEQYF
TRBV27	NA	NA	TRBJ2-7	TGTGCCAGCAGCCAAAGTCGGGGCGGCCACGAGCAGTACTTC	CASSQSRGGHEQYF
TRBV28	many	NA	TRBJ1-1	TGTGCCAGCAGTTCAGGGTTGGACGCTTTCTTT	CASSSGLDAFF
TRBV7-6	NA	NA	TRBJ1-1	TGTGCCAGCAGCTCTAGATTACAGGGAGGGGAAGCTTTCTTT	CASSSRLQGGEAFF
TRBV5-5	few	NA	TRBJ2-1	TGTGCCAGCAGCTTGGAAAAGGGACGGGATGAGCAGTTCTTC	CASSLEKGRDEQFF
TRBV4-1	NA	TRBD2	TRBJ2-2	TGCGCCAGCAGCCCCCAAAGGGGACTAGCGGGGACCGGGGAGCTGTTTTTT	CASSPQRGLAGTGELFF
TRBV7-9	few	TRBD1	TRBJ1-2	TGTGCCAGCGAATTCTCTCTGGACAGGAGCGGCTACACCTTC	CASEFSLDRSGYTF
TRBV10-3	few	NA	TRBJ2-6	TGTGCCACCCAGCCCCTATCTTCTGGGGCCAACGTCCTGACTTTC	CATQPLSSGANVLTF
TRBV27	NA	TRBD1	TRBJ2-2	TGTGCCAGCAGTGCATACAGGGGGCACACCGGGGAGCTGTTTTTT	CASSAYRGHTGELFF
TRBV5-1	NA	NA	TRBJ1-6	TGCGCCAGCAGCAGCAGGGGACTAGAGTCACCCCTCCACTTT	CASSSRGLESPLHF
TRBV10-3	NA	NA	TRBJ1-1	TGTGCCATCAGCGGAGTATCGGAAACTGAAGCTTTCTTT	CAISGVSETEAFF
TRBV7-6	NA	NA	TRBJ2-2	TGTGCCGGAGGAGGGACGCGCCTTACCGGGGAGCTGTTTTTT	CAGGGTRLTGELFF
TRBV6-1	NA	NA	TRBJ2-7	TGTGCCAGCAGCTCCTTTGAGACGAGCTCCTACGAGCAGTACTTC	CASSSFETSSYEQYF
TRBV12-3/TRBV12-4	NA	TRBD1	TRBJ1-1	TGTGCCAGCAGGGGGACAGGGTCAGACACTGAAGCTTTCTTT	CASRGTGSDTEAFF
TRBV12-3/TRBV12-4	few	TRBD1	TRBJ1-5	TGTGCCAGCAGTCGTGGGACAGGCTATAGCAATCAGCCCCAGCATTTT	CASSRGTGYSNQPQHF
TRBV10-2	NA	NA	TRBJ2-1	TGCGCCAGTATAGGGGACCGCACCAACAATGAGCAGTTCTTC	CASIGDRTNNEQFF
TRBV12-3/TRBV12-4	many	NA	TRBJ1-5	TGTGCCAGCAGTTTCTTTCAGGGTGGTCAGCCCCAGCATTTT	CASSFFQGGQPQHF
TRBV5-6	NA	NA	TRBJ2-5	TGTGCCAGCAGCAGAGCCGGGCCCTTCAACTTC	CASSRAGPFNF
TRBV6-5	NA	NA	TRBJ1-2	TGTGCCAGCAGTCAGGTTGAAGGCTATGGCTACACCTTC	CASSQVEGYGYTF
TRBV7-2	few	TRBD1	TRBJ1-5	TGTGCCAGCAGCTTATCGGGACAGCGTACCCAGCCCCAGCATTTT	CASSLSGQRTQPQHF
TRBV12-3/TRBV12-4	many	NA	TRBJ2-1	TGTGCCAGCAGTTTTGAGGACAATGAGCAGTTCTTC	CASSFEDNEQFF
TRBV27	many	TRBD2	TRBJ2-1	TGTGCCAGCAGTTTAGGGGAACTAGCGGGGGTGGGTGAGCAGTTCTTC	CASSLGELAGVGEQFF
TRBV12-3/TRBV12-4	many	TRBD1	TRBJ1-5	TGTGCCAGCAGTCAGACAGGGGGCGGCAATCAGCCCCAGCATTTT	CASSQTGGGNQPQHF
TRBV7-2	few	NA	TRBJ2-2	TGTGCCAGCAGCGGGAGAATGAACACCGGGGAGCTGTTTTTT	CASSGRMNTGELFF
TRBV27	few	NA	TRBJ2-1	TGTGCCAGCAGTTTGTCAGGGAGTGAGTATGAGCAGTTCTTC	CASSLSGSEYEQFF
TRBV6-1	few	NA	TRBJ1-1	TGTGCCAGCAATCCCATAATGAACACTGAAGCTTTCTTT	CASNPIMNTEAFF
TRBV7-6	many	TRBD2	TRBJ2-3	TGTGCCAGCAGCTTAAAGCGGGGGGCCCGAAATAGTAGCACAGATACGCAGTATTTT	CASSLKRGARNSSTDTQYF
TRBV10-3	few	NA	TRBJ1-4	TGTGCCATCAGTGAAGGGGCAGGGGAAAAACTGTTTTTT	CAISEGAGEKLFF
TRBV2	many	NA	TRBJ1-1	TGTGCCAGCACCTTGAACACTGAAGCTTTCTTT	CASTLNTEAFF
TRBV27	NA	NA	TRBJ1-2	TGTGCCAGCAGCCTAGGAGGGACAAACTATGGCTACACCTTC	CASSLGGTNYGYTF
TRBV12-3/TRBV12-4	few	TRBD2	TRBJ2-1	TGTGCCAGCAGTTACCCGGGACTAGCGACACACAATGAGCAGTTCTTC	CASSYPGLATHNEQFF
TRBV19	NA	NA	TRBJ2-7	TGTGCCAGTAGTGGCTCGGCAGGCGTCTACGAGCAGTACTTC	CASSGSAGVYEQYF
TRBV27	NA	NA	TRBJ2-2	TGTGCCAGCAGTTTAGGGGCGGGGGCTGGGACCGGGGAGCTGTTTTTT	CASSLGAGAGTGELFF
TRBV4-1	few	NA	TRBJ2-3	TGCGCCAGCAGCCCCCGGGGGGCGGGTGACATGGGAGATACGCAGTATTTT	CASSPRGAGDMGDTQYF
TRBV27	NA	TRBD2	TRBJ2-7	TGTGCCAGCGCGTTGATTGGGGGGACTAGCTTGAACGAGCAGTACTTC	CASALIGGTSLNEQYF